This passage covers 19 T cell receptor beta chains from one sample sequenced in a study of blood T cell repertoires in COVID-19. Clones were read by immunoSEQ multiplex PCR, and TCRdb kept only the in-frame ones, dropping some. Among 250,000 to 350,000 clones listed, around 87% were seen once. What was sequenced was peripheral blood. These receptors were taken from a woman aged 45-65 years who had recovered from COVID-19.

On this clone itself: The junction and the germline gene differ at one end; a read error may be behind it. V and J are TRBV18 and TRBJ1-1; D uncertain. The CDR3 is 13 amino acids. The germline gives CDR1 KGHSH, CDR2 LQKENI. Here the CDR3 DNA reads TGTGCCAGCTCACCGAACCCGAACTCTGAAGCTTTCTTT. Residues: CASSPNPNSEAFF.

This clone was counted once. The chain couples TRBV18 to TRBJ2-7; 10 bases are shared with TRBD1. With 2 bases clipped from V and 2 bases from J, the junction kept 3 bases outside the gene matches. CDR3 length equals 15 residues. The germline V gene has CDR1 KGHSH and CDR2 LQKENI. The CDR3 sequence is CASSPGQGEPYEQYF. The CDR3 nucleotides read TGTGCCAGCTCACCAGGACAGGGGGAGCCCTACGAGCAGTACTTC.

This clone turned up a few times. Additional DNA sequences in this sample encode the identical CDR3. The V call is TRBV27, the J call TRBJ1-2; D is unresolved. Trimming removed 1 base at V and 4 bases at J, with 7 bases between. The CDR3 covers 13 residues. Germline CDR1 and CDR2: MNHEY and SMNVEV (reference sequence). The CDR3 DNA follows: TGTGCCAGCAGTTTATATAGTGGCTATGGCTACACCTTC. Protein: CASSLYSGYGYTF.

The chain combines TRBV6-5 with TRBJ1-3, with D perhaps TRBD1 (6 bases). The CDR3 has 15 residues. Germline-derived CDR1 and CDR2 are MNHEY and SVGAGI. V lost 4 bases to trimming and J lost 0 bases, with 10 bases between them. CDR3 nucleotides: TGTGCCAGCAGTTCTACAGGGAGCTCTGGAAACACCATATATTTT. Its protein is CASSSTGSSGNTIYF.

The chain links TRBV5-5 to TRBJ2-7, with 12 positions matching TRBD1. Trimming cost V 2 bases and J 4 bases; bases outside gene matches: 7. Looked up from germline, CDR1 is SGHKS and CDR2 is YYEKEE (reference sequence). The CDR3 runs to 16 residues. The CDR3 loop reads CASSFKGQGASYEQYF. In DNA, the CDR3 is TGTGCCAGCAGCTTCAAGGGACAGGGGGCGAGTTACGAGCAGTACTTC.

The CDR3 DNA sequence: TGTGCCAGCACAGGGGCAACTAATGAAAAACTGTTTTTT. This translates into CASTGATNEKLFF. The chain employs TRBV28 and TRBJ1-4, with D perhaps TRBD1 (6 bases). V lost 7 bases and J lost 0, with 6 bases in between. The CDR3 has 13 residues. Germline V gene data show CDR1 as MDHEN and CDR2 as SYDVKM.

The chain recombines TRBV29-1 with TRBJ1-1; 9 bases fit TRBD1. CDR3 size: 13 residues. The germline CDR1 and CDR2 sequences are SQVTM and ANQGSEA. V was clipped by 3 bases and J by 5 bases; unmatched bases: 4. CDR3 coding DNA: TGCAGCGTTGAGGGACAGGGAAGAACTGAAGCTTTCTTT. Translated: CSVEGQGRTEAFF.

This sequence joins TRBV21-1 and TRBJ2-7; the tabulated D call, TRBD1, remains unverified against the DNA. TRBV21-1 is termed a pseudogene. The CDR3 runs 14 residues. The CDR3, as DNA: TGTGCCAGAGGGGGCCGGGACAAGCCCTACGAGCAGTACTTC. Amino acids: CARGGRDKPYEQYF.

This clone was observed a handful of times. V gene TRBV12-3 or TRBV12-4 combines with J gene TRBJ1-6; the D gene is possibly TRBD1 (5 bases). This CDR3 is built from 13 residues. V was cut by 10 bases and J by 7 bases, with 14 bases left in between. CDR3 sequence: CATSGTLNSPLHF. The CDR3 DNA follows: TGTGCCACTTCCGGGACTCTGAATTCACCCCTCCACTTT.

V and J are TRBV11-2 and TRBJ2-3, with D possibly being TRBD2 (6 bases). V gave up 8 bases and J gave up 2 bases, with 11 bases separating them. The CDR3 sequence is 13 residues long. Germline-derived CDR1 and CDR2 are SGHAT and FQNNGV. CDR3 nucleotides: TGTGCCAGCTCACGGGGGAACACAGATACGCAGTATTTT. Translated: CASSRGNTDTQYF.

The gene calls are TRBV5-1 and TRBJ1-4; D might be TRBD1 (6 bases). CDR1 is SGHRS and CDR2 is YFSETQ in the germline V gene. This CDR3 has 16 amino acids. Deletions cut 2 bases from V and 1 base from J, with 12 bases between. This chain's CDR3 is CASSFRTGLTNEKLFF. In DNA, the CDR3 is TGCGCCAGCAGCTTTCGTACAGGGCTAACTAATGAAAAACTGTTTTTT.

The chain couples TRBV5-5 to TRBJ2-1; 9 bases line up with TRBD2. This CDR3 comprises 15 residues. CDR1 SGHKS and CDR2 YYEKEE come from the germline V gene (reference sequence). After removal of 3 bases from V and 9 bases from J, the junction contained 10 bases not matched to a gene. The CDR3 sequence is CASSSGTSYAGEQFF. CDR3 DNA: TGTGCCAGCAGCTCCGGGACTAGCTATGCCGGTGAGCAGTTCTTC.

The chain combines TRBV29-1 with TRBJ1-1; the match to TRBD1 covers 11 bases. The V gene end was trimmed by 3 bases and the J gene end by 6 bases; junction bases not matched to a gene: 9. CDR1 and CDR2 from the germline V gene are SQVTM and ANQGSEA. The CDR3 sequence is 15 residues long. As DNA, the CDR3 is TGCAGCGTTGATAATCTGGGACAGGGGGTCGCTGAAGCTTTCTTT. This codes for CSVDNLGQGVAEAFF.

The J gene is TRBJ2-2, the V gene TRBV9; 10 bases line up with TRBD2. The CDR3 covers 18 residues. V shed 3 bases, J shed 8 bases, and the junction held 16 bases outside the gene matches. Germline V gene lookup returns CDR1 SGDLS and CDR2 YYNGEE. CDR3 bases: TGTGCCAGCAGCGCTCCGCGTTTACTAGCGGGGTTCGCTGGGGAGCTGTTTTTT. Residues: CASSAPRLLAGFAGELFF.

This clone was observed a few times. The chain employs TRBV6-2 or TRBV6-3 and TRBJ2-7; the D gene is possibly TRBD2 (5 bases). Germline loops: CDR1 MNHEY, CDR2 SVGEGT. V was shortened by 4 bases and J by 3 bases, with 10 bases between the two germline ends. The CDR3 spans 13 residues. The CDR3 coding sequence is TGTGCCAGCAGTTTGGACGGGGACTACGAGCAGTACTTC. Amino acid sequence: CASSLDGDYEQYF.

A single count supports this clone. This sequence joins TRBV28 and TRBJ2-7; 7 bases are a match to TRBD2. Germline V gives CDR1 MDHEN, CDR2 SYDVKM. CDR3 length equals 14 residues. The J segment lost 3 bases and the V segment lost 6 bases, leaving 8 bases of the junction unmatched. The CDR3 bases are TGTGCCAGCAGCCGGGGAGGGACTCGCTACGAGCAGTACTTC. Protein: CASSRGGTRYEQYF.

The V gene is TRBV30, the J gene TRBJ2-1; D gene uncertain. The CDR3 is 12 residues long. With 0 bases removed from V and 8 bases from J, the gap between germline ends came to 8 bases. Germline CDR1 is GTSNPN and CDR2 is SVGIG (reference sequence). The CDR3 coding sequence is TGTGCCTGGAGTGTAGAGTCGGATGAGCAGTTCTTC. It encodes CAWSVESDEQFF.

For this clone: An end of the junction differs from the germline gene, which may be a read error. V and J are TRBV30 and TRBJ1-1; D possibly corresponds to TRBD1 (5 bases). CDR1 is GTSNPN and CDR2 is SVGIG in the germline V gene (reference sequence). This CDR3 region has 10 residues. The CDR3 reads CAWSSRTGGF. The CDR3 DNA reads as TGTGCCTGGAGCTCAAGGACGGGGGGCTTT.

With regard to this clone: At one boundary the junction diverges from the germline segment, which might be a read error. This chain joins TRBV7-7 and TRBJ2-5; 11 bases agree with TRBD2. Germline CDR1 is SSHAT and CDR2 is FNYEAQ (reference sequence). The CDR3 extends over 15 amino acids. The CDR3 here is CASRRGLADQETQYF. DNA for the CDR3: TGTGCTAGCAGAAGGGGACTAGCGGACCAAGAGACCCAGTACTTC.